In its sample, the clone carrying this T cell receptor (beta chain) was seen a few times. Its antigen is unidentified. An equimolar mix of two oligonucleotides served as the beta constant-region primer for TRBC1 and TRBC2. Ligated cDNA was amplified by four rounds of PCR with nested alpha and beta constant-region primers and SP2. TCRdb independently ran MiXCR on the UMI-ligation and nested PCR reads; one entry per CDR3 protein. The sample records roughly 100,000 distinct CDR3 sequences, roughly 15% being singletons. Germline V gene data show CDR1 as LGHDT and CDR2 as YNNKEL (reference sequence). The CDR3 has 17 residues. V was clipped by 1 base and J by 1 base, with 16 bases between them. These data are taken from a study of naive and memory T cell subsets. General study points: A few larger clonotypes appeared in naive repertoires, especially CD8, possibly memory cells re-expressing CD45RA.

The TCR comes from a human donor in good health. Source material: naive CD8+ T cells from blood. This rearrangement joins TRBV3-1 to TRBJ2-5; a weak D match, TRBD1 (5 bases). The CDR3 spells CASSQGWAGSVQETQYF. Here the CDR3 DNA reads TGTGCCAGCAGCCAAGGTTGGGCAGGGTCAGTCCAAGAGACCCAGTACTTC.